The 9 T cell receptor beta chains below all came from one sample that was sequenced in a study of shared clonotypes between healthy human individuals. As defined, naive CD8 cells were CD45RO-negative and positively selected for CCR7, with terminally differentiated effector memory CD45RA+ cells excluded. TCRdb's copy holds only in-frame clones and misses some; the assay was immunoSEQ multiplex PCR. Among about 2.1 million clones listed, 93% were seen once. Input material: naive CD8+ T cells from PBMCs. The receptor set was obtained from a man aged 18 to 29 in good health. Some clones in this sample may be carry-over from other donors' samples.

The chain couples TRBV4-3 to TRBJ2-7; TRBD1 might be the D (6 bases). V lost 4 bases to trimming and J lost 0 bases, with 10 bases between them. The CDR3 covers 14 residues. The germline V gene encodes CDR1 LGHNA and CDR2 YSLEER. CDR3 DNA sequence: TGCGCCAGCAGCCTAGGACAGAGCTCCTACGAGCAGTACTTC. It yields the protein CASSLGQSSYEQYF.

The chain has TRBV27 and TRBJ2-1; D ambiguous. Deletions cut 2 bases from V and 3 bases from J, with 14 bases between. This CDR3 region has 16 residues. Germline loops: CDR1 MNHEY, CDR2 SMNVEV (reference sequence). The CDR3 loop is CASSLASPKYYNEQFF. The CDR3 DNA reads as TGTGCCAGCAGTTTAGCCTCCCCTAAATACTACAATGAGCAGTTCTTC.

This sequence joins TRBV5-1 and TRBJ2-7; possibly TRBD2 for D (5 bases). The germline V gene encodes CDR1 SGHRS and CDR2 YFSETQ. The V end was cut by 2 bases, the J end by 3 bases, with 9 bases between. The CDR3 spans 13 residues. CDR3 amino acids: CASSLPRGYEQYF. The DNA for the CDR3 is TGCGCCAGCAGCTTACCTCGGGGCTACGAGCAGTACTTC.

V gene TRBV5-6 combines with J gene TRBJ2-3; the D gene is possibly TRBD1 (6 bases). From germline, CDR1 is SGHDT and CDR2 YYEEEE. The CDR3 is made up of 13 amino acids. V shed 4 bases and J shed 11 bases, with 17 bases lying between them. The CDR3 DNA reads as TGTGCCAGCAGCGCCGGGACACCCCAGGTGCAGTATTTT. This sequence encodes CASSAGTPQVQYF.

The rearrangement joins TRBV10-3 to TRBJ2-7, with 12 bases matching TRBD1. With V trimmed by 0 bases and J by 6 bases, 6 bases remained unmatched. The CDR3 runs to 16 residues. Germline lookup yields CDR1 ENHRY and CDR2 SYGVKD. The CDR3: CAISESRGTGGSEQYF. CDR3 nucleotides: TGTGCCATCAGTGAGTCCCGCGGGACAGGGGGCTCCGAGCAGTACTTC.

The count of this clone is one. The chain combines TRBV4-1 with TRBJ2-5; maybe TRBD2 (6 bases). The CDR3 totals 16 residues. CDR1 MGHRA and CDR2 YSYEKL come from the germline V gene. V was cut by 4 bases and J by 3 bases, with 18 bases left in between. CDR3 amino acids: CASSLSRDPGEETQYF. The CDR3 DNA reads TGCGCCAGCAGCCTAAGCCGGGACCCGGGGGAAGAGACCCAGTACTTC.

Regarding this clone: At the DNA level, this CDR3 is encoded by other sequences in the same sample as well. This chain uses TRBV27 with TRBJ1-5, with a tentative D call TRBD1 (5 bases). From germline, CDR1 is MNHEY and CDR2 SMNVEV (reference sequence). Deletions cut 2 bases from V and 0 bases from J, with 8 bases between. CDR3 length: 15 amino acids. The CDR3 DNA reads TGTGCCAGCAGTTTAGGGCAGGGTAGCAATCAGCCCCAGCATTTT. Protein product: CASSLGQGSNQPQHF.

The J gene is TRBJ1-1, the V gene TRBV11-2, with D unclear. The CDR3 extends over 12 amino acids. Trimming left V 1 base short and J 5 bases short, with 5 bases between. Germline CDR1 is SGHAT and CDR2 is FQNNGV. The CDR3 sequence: CASSLAETEAFF. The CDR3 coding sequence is TGTGCCAGCAGCTTAGCTGAGACTGAAGCTTTCTTT.

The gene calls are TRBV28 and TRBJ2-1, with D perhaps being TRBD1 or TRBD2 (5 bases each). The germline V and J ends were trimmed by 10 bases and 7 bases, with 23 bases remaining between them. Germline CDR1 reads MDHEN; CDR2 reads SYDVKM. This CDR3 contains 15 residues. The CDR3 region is CATQLLEGRANEQFF. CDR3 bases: TGTGCCACCCAGCTCCTCGAGGGGCGGGCGAATGAGCAGTTCTTC.